This TCR beta chain was identified in a study of T cells in localized non-small cell lung cancer. V lost 6 bases and J lost 3; bases outside the gene matches: 5. The CDR3 covers 14 residues. Germline CDR1 SNHLY, CDR2 FYNNEI. Clones were read by immunoSEQ multiplex PCR, and TCRdb kept only the in-frame ones, dropping some. The table has about 11,000 clones, approximately 90% seen once. Sequenced material: peripheral blood, taken before any cancer treatment. The chain links TRBV2 to TRBJ2-7, with TRBD2 matching 10 bases. The clonotype originates from a male donor aged 60 or over with stage III lung adenocarcinoma. CDR3 protein: CASRNVAGGYEQYF. CDR3 in DNA: TGTGCCAGCAGGAACGTAGCGGGGGGCTACGAGCAGTACTTC. The full variable domain, its missing parts supplied by reference TRBV2 and TRBJ2-7, is EPEVTQTPSHQVTQMGQEVILRCVPISNHLYFYWYRQILGQKVEFLVSFYNNEISEKSEIFDDQFSVERPDGSNFTLKIRSTKLEDSAMYFCASRNVAGGYEQYFGPGTRLTVT.